These 11 T cell receptor beta chains came from one sample sequenced in a study of Ad26.COV2.S vaccination and SARS-CoV-2 variants. TCRdb keeps only in-frame clones here, not all; method: immunoSEQ multiplex PCR. Of 500,000 or so clones detected, around 88% appear once; the ten largest clones hold about 13%. Treatment denoted: roughly 20 received Ad26.COV2.S at low or high dose, single or two shots; a few received placebo; per-sample allocation not given. Sampling was performed 63 days after the first vaccine or placebo injection. Sequences were derived from peripheral blood, sampled in a trial of Ad26.COV2.S vaccine versus placebo. The receptor set was obtained from a person aged 18-60 years who received the Ad26.COV2.S COVID-19 vaccine or a placebo.

The genes are TRBV29-1 and TRBJ2-7; D gene uncertain. V was cut by 5 bases and J by 2 bases, with 7 bases left in between. CDR1 is SQVTM and CDR2 is ANQGSEA in the germline V gene. The CDR3 has 11 amino acids. CDR3 sequence reads: CSVLWAYEQYF. DNA of the CDR3: TGCAGCGTTCTCTGGGCCTACGAGCAGTACTTC.

This chain joins TRBV6-1 and TRBJ2-3; TRBD2 agrees at 8 bases. CDR3 size: 14 residues. Germline CDR1 and CDR2: MNHNS and SASEGT. V dropped 1 base and J dropped 5; count of bases not matched to a gene: 2. CDR3 DNA: TGTGCCAGCAGTGAAGGGCTAGCGGGAGATACGCAGTATTTT. Its protein is CASSEGLAGDTQYF.

V gene TRBV28 combines with J gene TRBJ1-4; 7 bases agree with TRBD1. V dropped 5 bases and J dropped 4; count of bases not matched to a gene: 7. The CDR3 consists of 15 residues. Germline CDR1 MDHEN, CDR2 SYDVKM. CDR3 in amino acids: CASSPGTELNEKLFF. CDR3 DNA sequence: TGTGCCAGCAGTCCGGGGACAGAACTTAATGAAAAACTGTTTTTT. The full variable domain, rest sourced from reference TRBV28 and TRBJ1-4, is DVKVTQSSRYLVKRTGEKVFLECVQDMDHENMFWYRQDPGLGLRLIYFSYDVKMKEKGDIPEGYSVSREKKERFSLILESASTNQTSMYLCASSPGTELNEKLFFGSGTQLSVL.

The chain is built from TRBV15 and TRBJ2-1, with 9 bases identical to TRBD2. CDR3 length: 17 residues. Germline values: CDR1 LNHNV, CDR2 YYDKDF (reference sequence). Unmatched junction bases numbered 11, after V lost 0 bases and J lost 8 bases. The CDR3 nucleotides are TGTGCCACCAGCAGAGATCAGGCTAGCGGGACGTCCGATGAGCAGTTCTTC. This translates into CATSRDQASGTSDEQFF.

The chain recombines TRBV9 with TRBJ2-3; tentative D call: TRBD1 (6 bases). V was clipped by 4 bases and J by 9 bases, with 12 bases between them. The CDR3 covers 12 residues. Germline CDR1 is SGDLS and CDR2 is YYNGEE. The DNA for the CDR3 is TGTGCCAGCAGCCTCTCCGGGACAACGCAGTATTTT. This translates into CASSLSGTTQYF.

V gene TRBV7-2 combines with J gene TRBJ2-3, with 10 bases matching TRBD2. J was trimmed by 4 bases and V by 5 bases; bases with no gene match: 9. Per the germline V gene, CDR1 is SGHTA and CDR2 is FQGNSA. The CDR3 runs to 16 residues. This CDR3 reads CASSPQAGGGPDTQYF. The CDR3 nucleotides are TGTGCCAGCAGCCCTCAAGCGGGAGGGGGGCCAGATACGCAGTATTTT.

For this clone: A much larger clone is a single base away; this may be a read error. V is TRBV5-6 and J is TRBJ2-5; no reliable D call. V shed 4 bases and J shed 2 bases, with 3 bases lying between them. The CDR3 is 11 amino acids. The V gene's germline CDR1 is SGHDT and CDR2 YYEEEE. CDR3 region: CASSLQETQYF. The CDR3, as DNA: TGTGCCAGCAGCCTTCAAGAGACCCAGTACTTC.

The CDR3 protein is CASSDARSYEQYF. CDR3 nucleotide sequence: TGTGCCAGTAGTGACGCGCGGAGCTACGAGCAGTACTTC. The chain recombines TRBV19 with TRBJ2-7; D remains ambiguous. Germline V gene lookup returns CDR1 LNHDA and CDR2 SQIVND (reference sequence). This CDR3 contains 13 residues. Deletions cut 5 bases from V and 3 bases from J, with 11 bases between. Drawing the rest from reference TRBV19 and TRBJ2-7, the complete variable domain is DGGITQSPKYLFRKEGQNVTLSCEQNLNHDAMYWYRQDPGQGLRLIYYSQIVNDFQKGDIAEGYSVSREKKESFPLTVTSAQKNPTAFYLCASSDARSYEQYFGPGTRLTVT.

This chain joins TRBV5-4 and TRBJ2-7, with TRBD2 identical over 13 bases. V was clipped by 3 bases and J by 0 bases; unmatched bases: 9. CDR1 is SGHNT and CDR2 is YYREEE in the germline V gene (reference sequence). The CDR3 loop spans 18 amino acids. This CDR3 reads CASSSPGLAGRSSYEQYF. CDR3 bases: TGTGCCAGCAGCTCTCCGGGACTAGCGGGACGCAGCTCCTACGAGCAGTACTTC.

The chain couples TRBV2 to TRBJ1-2; D call uncertain. Germline V gives CDR1 SNHLY, CDR2 FYNNEI. V dropped 4 bases and J dropped 8 bases, with 14 bases sitting between them. This CDR3 is 13 amino acids long. The CDR3, as DNA: TGTGCCAGCAGTGTTGGGCCTCTGGGGGGCTACACCTTC. Encoded protein: CASSVGPLGGYTF.

V gene TRBV18 combines with J gene TRBJ2-2, with a possible D match to TRBD1 (5 bases). CDR1 KGHSH and CDR2 LQKENI come from the germline V gene. The CDR3 is 16 amino acids. V was pared by 2 bases and J by 7 bases, with 17 bases between. As DNA, the CDR3 is TGTGCCAGCTCACCAAGGGGCTTAGGATTCAGCGGGGAGCTGTTTTTT. Translated: CASSPRGLGFSGELFF.